A single sample gave rise to the 26 T cell receptor beta chains below, sequenced in a study of Ad26.COV2.S vaccination and SARS-CoV-2 variants. Treatment in this sample: about 20 received Ad26.COV2.S at low or high dose, single or two shots; 5 received placebo; per-sample allocation not given. All samples were drawn on day 63, counting from the first vaccine or placebo injection. Generated by immunoSEQ multiplex PCR, the TCRdb table keeps only in-frame clones and is missing some. The sample holds 300,000 to 450,000 clones, roughly 85% seen once. This specimen consisted of peripheral blood, obtained in a trial of Ad26.COV2.S vaccine versus placebo. The receptors come from a person aged 18-60 years who received the Ad26.COV2.S COVID-19 vaccine or a placebo.

V usage is TRBV9 and J usage is TRBJ2-7, with TRBD1 as a possible D gene (5 bases). From germline, CDR1 is SGDLS and CDR2 YYNGEE. V lost 3 bases to trimming and J lost 3 bases, with 13 bases between them. CDR3 length equals 14 residues. CDR3 sequence (DNA): TGTGCCAGCAGCGCCATCGACAGAGACTACGAGCAGTACTTC. As protein: CASSAIDRDYEQYF.

This clone has a single count. The V gene is TRBV7-2, the J gene TRBJ2-1; 10 positions agree with TRBD2. From germline, CDR1 is SGHTA and CDR2 FQGNSA. J gave up 4 bases and V 1 base, and 4 bases lay outside the gene matches. The CDR3 is made up of 16 amino acids. The DNA for the CDR3 is TGTGCCAGCAGCTTAGAAGGTAGCGGGGGGTACAATGAGCAGTTCTTC. Translated: CASSLEGSGGYNEQFF.

This clone was observed once. This chain uses TRBV6-6 with TRBJ2-6, with D unclear. Deletions cut 8 bases from V and 4 bases from J, with 15 bases between. From germline, CDR1 is MNHNY and CDR2 SVGAGI (reference sequence). The CDR3 runs 15 residues. The CDR3 DNA follows: TGTGCCAGCGCGCATCTAGGTTCAGGGGCCAACGTCCTGACTTTC. Its translation is CASAHLGSGANVLTF.

The chain uses TRBV28 and TRBJ2-5, with 14 bases matching TRBD2. The CDR3 loop spans 15 amino acids. CDR1 and CDR2 (germline): MDHEN, SYDVKM. Trimming at V came to 8 bases and at J to 6 bases, leaving 8 bases not matched to a gene. The DNA for the CDR3 is TGTGCCAGCTCCCCCGGGACTAGCGGGAGAAAGACCCAGTACTTC. Protein sequence: CASSPGTSGRKTQYF.

The chain is built from TRBV25-1 and TRBJ1-6; tentatively, D is TRBD1 (5 bases). Trimming took 0 bases from V and 5 from J, leaving 14 bases between them. CDR1 MGHDK and CDR2 SYGVNS come from the germline V gene. The CDR3 runs to 17 residues. The chain's CDR3 is CASSEYKTGAHNSPLHF. CDR3 in DNA: TGTGCCAGCAGTGAATATAAAACCGGGGCCCATAATTCACCCCTCCACTTT. Using reference TRBV25-1 and TRBJ1-6 for the parts outside the CDR3, the full variable domain is EADIYQTPRYLVIGTGKKITLECSQTMGHDKMYWYQQDPGMELHLIHYSYGVNSTEKGDLSSESTVSRIRTEHFPLTLESARPSHTSQYLCASSEYKTGAHNSPLHFGNGTRLTVT.

CDR3 region: CASSLVSGGSSGGYYNEQFF. CDR3 coding DNA: TGCGCCAGCAGCTTGGTATCGGGCGGGTCTAGCGGGGGATATTACAATGAGCAGTTCTTC. J is TRBJ2-1 and V is TRBV5-1, with 10 positions matching TRBD2. The germline gives CDR1 SGHRS, CDR2 YFSETQ. V was pared by 0 bases and J by 4 bases, with 16 bases of the junction left unmatched. This CDR3 is 20 amino acids long.

Only one count was recorded for this clone. Mismatch with germline at one junction end may stem from a read error. CDR3 DNA sequence: TGTGCCGGCAGGGGGCCCTCCTACGAGCAGTACTTC. It translates to CAGRGPSYEQYF. The gene calls are TRBV28 and TRBJ2-7; 8 bases match TRBD1. Per the germline V gene, CDR1 is MDHEN and CDR2 is SYDVKM. The CDR3 covers 12 residues. Full variable domain (outside the CDR3, taken from reference TRBV28 and TRBJ2-7): DVKVTQSSRYLVKRTGEKVFLECVQDMDHENMFWYRQDPGLGLRLIYFSYDVKMKEKGDIPEGYSVSREKKERFSLILESASTNQTSMYLCAGRGPSYEQYFGPGTRLTVT.

This clone was seen a single time. The chain uses TRBV27 and TRBJ2-1; D unclear. The CDR3 has 13 residues. V was clipped by 6 bases and J by 6 bases, with 12 bases between them. Germline V gene lookup returns CDR1 MNHEY and CDR2 SMNVEV (reference sequence). The CDR3 coding sequence is TGTGCCAGCAGACAAAGGCTTGTCAATGAGCAGTTCTTC. This translates into CASRQRLVNEQFF.

CDR3 nucleotides: TGCGCCAGCAGCGTACAGGTGAACACCGGGGAGCTGTTTTTT. This sequence encodes CASSVQVNTGELFF. This chain connects TRBV5-1 to TRBJ2-2; D might be TRBD1 (5 bases). The V end was cut by 4 bases, the J end by 1 base, with 8 bases between. The CDR3 is 14 residues long. Looked up from germline, CDR1 is SGHRS and CDR2 is YFSETQ.

The chain couples TRBV24-1 to TRBJ2-3; no clear D. This CDR3 is 16 amino acids long. The germline V gene encodes CDR1 KGHDR and CDR2 SFDVKD. The V gene lost 2 bases and the J gene lost 4 bases, with 15 bases spanning the gap. CDR3 nucleotide sequence: TGTGCCACCAGTGATTCGGGTGCGCGTGTCGCAGATACGCAGTATTTT. Protein sequence: CATSDSGARVADTQYF.

The rearrangement joins TRBV5-1 to TRBJ1-2; 9 bases line up with TRBD1. CDR1 SGHRS and CDR2 YFSETQ come from the germline V gene. The CDR3 loop spans 15 amino acids. V shed 2 bases and J 6 bases; nucleotides not matched to a gene: 8. The CDR3 sequence: CASSLQGAQINGYTF. CDR3 DNA: TGCGCCAGCAGCTTACAGGGGGCGCAAATTAATGGCTACACCTTC.

The rearrangement joins TRBV6-5 to TRBJ2-2; either TRBD1 or TRBD2 may supply D (5 bases each). This CDR3 region has 14 residues. CDR1 is MNHEY, CDR2 SVGAGI, per germline. Trimming removed 8 bases from V and 1 base from J, with 11 bases in between. Here the CDR3 reads CASSTGLNTGELFF. The CDR3 DNA sequence: TGTGCCAGCTCCACGGGGCTGAACACCGGGGAGCTGTTTTTT.

The rearrangement joins TRBV12-3 or TRBV12-4 to TRBJ2-3; unclear D gene. The CDR3 runs 12 residues. The V and J ends lost 5 bases and 8 bases respectively, with 11 bases between them. The CDR3 region is CASSLTSGTQYF. CDR3 nucleotides: TGTGCCAGCAGTCTCACGTCGGGTACGCAGTATTTT.

The V gene is TRBV19, the J gene TRBJ2-3, with 15 bases that match TRBD2. The CDR3 contains 19 residues. V trimming: 4 bases; J trimming: 2 bases; junction bases outside the gene matches: 10. Germline V lookup: CDR1 LNHDA, CDR2 SQIVND (reference sequence). In nucleotides, the CDR3 is TGTGCCAGTAGTACGGGACTAGCGGGAGGCCGCGGGTACACAGATACGCAGTATTTT. This gives the protein CASSTGLAGGRGYTDTQYF.

The rearrangement uses TRBV6-2 or TRBV6-3 and TRBJ2-5; D may be TRBD2 (6 bases). V lost 6 bases, J lost 2 bases, and 13 bases lay in between. The CDR3 runs 14 residues. Per the germline V gene, CDR1 is MNHEY and CDR2 is SVGEGT. The CDR3, as DNA: TGTGCCAGCAGCCCCATGCTAGCGCAAGAGACCCAGTACTTC. As protein: CASSPMLAQETQYF.

This clone was observed a single time. V gene TRBV7-9 combines with J gene TRBJ2-5, with 14 bases identical to TRBD2. This CDR3 is 14 amino acids long. V was pared by 5 bases and J by 10 bases, with 6 bases of the junction left unmatched. Germline CDR1 is SEHNR and CDR2 is FQNEAQ (reference sequence). The CDR3 loop is CASSPRLAGGSQYF. DNA of the CDR3: TGTGCCAGCAGCCCCCGACTAGCGGGGGGGAGCCAGTACTTC.

This clone was observed at least ten times. The rearrangement joins TRBV10-3 to TRBJ1-2, with TRBD1 matching over 10 bases. Germline V CDR1 and CDR2: ENHRY, SYGVKD. V dropped 6 bases and J dropped 7; count of bases not matched to a gene: 8. This CDR3 contains 14 residues. The CDR3 nucleotides read TGTGCCATCAGCTCGACAGGGGGCGCAGGTGGCTACACCTTC. It specifies CAISSTGGAGGYTF.

The V call is TRBV7-2, the J call TRBJ2-2; D call uncertain. Germline CDR1 SGHTA, CDR2 FQGNSA. V shed 1 base and J shed 6 bases, with 9 bases lying between them. The CDR3 has 14 residues. In nucleotides, the CDR3 is TGTGCCAGCAGCTTAGAGTATCTCGCCGGGGAGCTGTTTTTT. It specifies CASSLEYLAGELFF.

V is TRBV18 and J is TRBJ2-7; D gene unclear. Germline CDR1 reads KGHSH; CDR2 reads LQKENI. V lost 4 bases to trimming and J lost 2 bases, with 12 bases between them. This CDR3 is built from 14 residues. The CDR3 reads CASSRREFPYEQYF. In DNA, the CDR3 is TGTGCCAGCTCACGAAGGGAATTCCCCTACGAGCAGTACTTC.

The CDR3 is CASSLGVQGSYGYTF. The CDR3 coding sequence is TGCGCCAGCAGCTTGGGAGTCCAGGGTTCCTATGGCTACACCTTC. The chain joins TRBV5-1 to TRBJ1-2; TRBD1 might be the D (5 bases). CDR1 is SGHRS and CDR2 is YFSETQ in the germline V gene. V was cut by 0 bases and J by 4 bases, with 13 bases left in between. The CDR3 sequence is 15 residues long.

The count of this clone is one. The chain carries TRBV6-2 or TRBV6-3 and TRBJ2-1; D is tentatively TRBD1 or TRBD2 (5 bases each). Per the germline V gene, CDR1 is MNHEY and CDR2 is SVGEGT. The CDR3 loop spans 15 amino acids. The V end was cut by 1 base, the J end by 9 bases, with 16 bases between. The CDR3 region has the DNA TGTGCCAGCAGTTACTTCCGGGACCCACGGAGTGAGCAGTTCTTC. Encoded protein: CASSYFRDPRSEQFF.

The chain carries TRBV19 and TRBJ2-7; D may be TRBD2 (6 bases). Germline loops: CDR1 LNHDA, CDR2 SQIVND (reference sequence). The CDR3 is made up of 14 amino acids. V shed 2 bases and J shed 7 bases, with 15 bases lying between them. CDR3 sequence (DNA): TGTGCCAGTAGTATATGGGACGGGAGTGCTGAGCAGTACTTC. Translated, it gives CASSIWDGSAEQYF.

The rearrangement uses TRBV28 and TRBJ1-5; perhaps TRBD1 as D (5 bases). V gave up 7 bases and J gave up 5 bases, with 15 bases separating them. CDR3 length: 14 amino acids. The germline V gene encodes CDR1 MDHEN and CDR2 SYDVKM. CDR3 loop: CASNEATGDQPQHF. CDR3 nucleotides: TGTGCCAGCAACGAAGCGACGGGGGATCAGCCCCAGCATTTT.

The chain employs TRBV9 and TRBJ2-5; 11 bases match TRBD2. Trimming at V came to 1 base and at J to 5 bases, leaving 4 bases not matched to a gene. The CDR3 contains 15 residues. Per the germline V gene, CDR1 is SGDLS and CDR2 is YYNGEE. This CDR3 reads CASSVTTSGMETQYF. The CDR3 DNA sequence: TGTGCCAGCAGCGTAACGACTAGCGGGATGGAGACCCAGTACTTC.

The chain employs TRBV3-1 (or the pseudogene TRBV3-2) and TRBJ1-1; weak D call: TRBD1 (5 bases). The CDR3 covers 15 residues. The germline V gene has CDR1 LGHDT and CDR2 YNNKEL (reference sequence). V gave up 1 base and J gave up 4 bases, with 13 bases separating them. The CDR3 nucleotides read TGTGCCAGCAGCCAAGGGTGGACGAGGGGCACTGAAGCTTTCTTT. Residues: CASSQGWTRGTEAFF.

This chain uses TRBV5-6 with TRBJ1-2, with D unresolved. The CDR3 length is 12 residues. Germline V gene data show CDR1 as SGHDT and CDR2 as YYEEEE. Trimming removed 1 base from V and 7 bases from J, with 8 bases in between. The CDR3 reads CASSLLGGGYTF. CDR3 nucleotides: TGTGCCAGCAGCTTGTTGGGCGGTGGCTACACCTTC.